The present T cell receptor beta chain was sequenced within a study of blood T cell repertoires in COVID-19. Libraries were prepared by immunoSEQ multiplex PCR; TCRdb keeps only in-frame clonotypes and omits some of them. The data show some 320,000 clones, around 87% seen once. The germline V and J ends were trimmed by 4 bases and 8 bases, with 18 bases remaining between them. In germline, CDR1 is MDHEN, CDR2 SYDVKM. The CDR3 runs to 15 residues. Categorization into cohorts depended on clinical history that participants reported. The TCR comes from a woman under 40 who had recovered from COVID-19. The source material was PBMCs or T cells enriched from blood (not recorded which). The chain has TRBV28 and TRBJ2-1; possible D gene TRBD2, 5 bases. The DNA of the CDR3 is TGTGCCAGCAGTTCTCCCGACCCTACCGGGGATGAGCAGTTCTTC. As protein: CASSSPDPTGDEQFF.